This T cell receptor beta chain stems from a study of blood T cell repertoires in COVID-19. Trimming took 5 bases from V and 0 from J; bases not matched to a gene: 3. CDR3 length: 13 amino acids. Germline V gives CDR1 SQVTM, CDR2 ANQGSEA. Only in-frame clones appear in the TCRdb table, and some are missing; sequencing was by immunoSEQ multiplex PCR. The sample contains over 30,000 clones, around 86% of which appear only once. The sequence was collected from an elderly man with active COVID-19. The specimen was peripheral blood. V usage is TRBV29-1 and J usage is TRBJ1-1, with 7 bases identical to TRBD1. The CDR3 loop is CSVSTGMNTEAFF. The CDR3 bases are TGCAGCGTTTCGACAGGGATGAACACTGAAGCTTTCTTT.